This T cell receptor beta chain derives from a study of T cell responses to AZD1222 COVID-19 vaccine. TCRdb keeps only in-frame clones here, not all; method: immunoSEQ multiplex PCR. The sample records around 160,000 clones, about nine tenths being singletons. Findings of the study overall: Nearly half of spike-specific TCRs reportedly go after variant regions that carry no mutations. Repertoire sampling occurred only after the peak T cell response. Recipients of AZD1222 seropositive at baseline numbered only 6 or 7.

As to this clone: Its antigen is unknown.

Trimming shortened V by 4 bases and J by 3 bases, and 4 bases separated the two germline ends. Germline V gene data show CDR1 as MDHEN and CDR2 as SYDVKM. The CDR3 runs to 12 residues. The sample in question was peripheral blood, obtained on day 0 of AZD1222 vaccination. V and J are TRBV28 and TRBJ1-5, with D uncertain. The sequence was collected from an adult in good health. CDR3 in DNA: TGTGCCAGCAGTTACGTCAATCAGCCCCAGCATTTT. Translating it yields CASSYVNQPQHF.